These 11 T cell receptor beta chains originate from one sample sequenced in a study of blood T cells in healthy people across ages. The use of a sample-barcoded 5' primer and a J-beta primer mix characterized a second PCR of roughly 7 to 12 cycles. TCRdb processed the 5' RACE reads anew with MiXCR; each CDR3 protein has one entry. The repertoire includes approximately 810,000 distinct CDR3 sequences, 25% to 35% of them detected once, and around 16% sits in the top ten. The material sequenced was blood. The origin of the receptors is an elderly woman in good health.

This clonotype was seen many times. The rearrangement joins TRBV13 to TRBJ2-7, with D perhaps matching TRBD2 (5 bases). The germline V gene encodes CDR1 PRHDT and CDR2 FYEKMQ (reference sequence). The CDR3 has 13 residues. V dropped 5 bases and J dropped 6 bases, with 14 bases sitting between them. The CDR3 sequence: CASSPFRGFEQYF. CDR3 coding DNA: TGTGCCAGCAGCCCGTTCCGAGGGTTCGAGCAGTACTTC. The full variable domain, in which reference TRBV13 and TRBJ2-7 provide the parts outside the CDR3, is AAGVIQSPRHLIKEKRETATLKCYPIPRHDTVYWYQQGPGQDPQFLISFYEKMQSDKGSIPDRFSAQQFSDYHSELNMSSLELGDSALYFCASSPFRGFEQYFGPGTRLTVT.

This clonotype was seen a single time. The chain couples TRBV20-1 to TRBJ1-4; the D is unclear. Germline CDR1 reads DFQATT; CDR2 reads SNEGSKA (reference sequence). The CDR3 covers 13 residues. The V gene lost 5 bases and the J gene lost 8 bases, with 15 bases spanning the gap. CDR3 sequence (DNA): TGCAGTGCTCCGGACCCTGGTACGGAAAAACTGTTTTTT. Amino acid sequence: CSAPDPGTEKLFF.

This clonotype appeared many times. The chain joins TRBV5-1 to TRBJ2-7; TRBD1 aligns across 9 bases. The CDR3 consists of 17 residues. V trimming: 4 bases; J trimming: 5 bases; junction bases outside the gene matches: 16. Per the germline V gene, CDR1 is SGHRS and CDR2 is YFSETQ. The CDR3 nucleotides are TGCGCCAGCAGCCATTCCGACTCGTTCGACAGGGGGGACGAGCAGTACTTC. Translating it yields CASSHSDSFDRGDEQYF.

Of note for this clonotype: The junction shows a germline mismatch at one end, possibly a read error. CDR3 residues: CASSVSGTYNKQFF. As DNA, the CDR3 is TGTGCCAGCAGCGTTTCCGGGACTTACAATAAGCAGTTCTTC. The chain combines TRBV11-3 with TRBJ2-1; tentative D call: TRBD2 (6 bases). Per the germline V gene, CDR1 is SGHNT and CDR2 is YENEEA. This CDR3 has 14 residues.

This clonotype was seen at least ten times. This chain uses TRBV10-3 with TRBJ2-5, with a tentative D call TRBD1 (5 bases). The V gene lost 4 bases and the J gene lost 6 bases, with 15 bases spanning the gap. This CDR3 comprises 14 residues. CDR1 and CDR2 (germline): ENHRY, SYGVKD. CDR3 residues: CAISADSTKKTQYF. The CDR3 DNA reads TGTGCCATCAGTGCTGACAGTACCAAAAAGACCCAGTACTTC.

This clonotype showed up just a few times. This chain joins TRBV20-1 and TRBJ1-4; 9 bases line up with TRBD1. V lost 0 bases to trimming and J lost 3 bases; unmatched junction nucleotides: 14. The germline V gene has CDR1 DFQATT and CDR2 SNEGSKA (reference sequence). The CDR3 has 19 amino acids. CDR3 DNA sequence: TGCAGTGCTAGAGATCTGTTGGGACAGGGAGGCTTAGCTAATGAAAAACTGTTTTTT. Protein product: CSARDLLGQGGLANEKLFF.

This clonotype was detected only a few times. The rearrangement joins TRBV2 to TRBJ2-4; the D gene is possibly TRBD2 (5 bases). The J call is uncertain, as TRBJ2-5 better fits the DNA end. The CDR3 covers 13 residues. The V gene's germline CDR1 is SNHLY and CDR2 FYNNEI. The CDR3 DNA reads TGTGCCAGACGGACTTCGAACATAGAGACCCAGTACTTC. Its translation is CARRTSNIETQYF.

CDR3 loop: CASSAYRGGYEQYF. Here the CDR3 DNA reads TGCGCCAGCAGTGCGTACAGGGGCGGGTACGAGCAGTACTTC. The J gene is TRBJ2-7, the V gene TRBV10-1; TRBD1 agrees at 7 bases. The trim removed 4 bases at V and 4 bases at J, leaving 7 bases unmatched. CDR1 WNHNN and CDR2 SYGVQD come from the germline V gene (reference sequence). The CDR3 spans 14 residues.

This clonotype was counted between two and nine times. A much larger clone lies one base from this, so it may be a read error. The rearrangement uses TRBV24-1 and TRBJ2-7; D is perhaps TRBD2 (6 bases). Germline V gives CDR1 KGHDR, CDR2 SFDVKD. V was cut by 5 bases and J by 4 bases, with 17 bases left in between. The CDR3 loop spans 15 amino acids. The CDR3 spells CATSGSDAGRYEQYF. The DNA for the CDR3 is TGTGCCACCAGTGGGTCGGACGCGGGGAGGTACGAGCAGTACTTC.

Of note for this clonotype: This may be a read error: a much more frequent sequence differs by one nucleotide. This chain uses TRBV7-7 with TRBJ2-7; weak D call: TRBD1 (6 bases). The V end lost 1 base, the J end lost 3 bases, and 10 bases lay between the germline ends. CDR3 length equals 14 residues. Germline loops: CDR1 SSHAT, CDR2 FNYEAQ (reference sequence). CDR3 loop: CASSLEDRNYEQYF. CDR3 nucleotide sequence: TGTGCCAGCAGCTTAGAGGACAGAAACTACGAGCAGTACTTC.

The chain combines TRBV3-1 with TRBJ2-3; D assignment may be TRBD1 or TRBD2 (6 bases each). Germline CDR1 reads LGHDT; CDR2 reads YNNKEL (reference sequence). The CDR3 totals 15 residues. V dropped 4 bases and J dropped 4 bases, with 15 bases sitting between them. The DNA for the CDR3 is TGTGCCAGCAGCCTGTTCTCGGGGGCCGCAGATACGCAGTATTTT. It encodes CASSLFSGAADTQYF.